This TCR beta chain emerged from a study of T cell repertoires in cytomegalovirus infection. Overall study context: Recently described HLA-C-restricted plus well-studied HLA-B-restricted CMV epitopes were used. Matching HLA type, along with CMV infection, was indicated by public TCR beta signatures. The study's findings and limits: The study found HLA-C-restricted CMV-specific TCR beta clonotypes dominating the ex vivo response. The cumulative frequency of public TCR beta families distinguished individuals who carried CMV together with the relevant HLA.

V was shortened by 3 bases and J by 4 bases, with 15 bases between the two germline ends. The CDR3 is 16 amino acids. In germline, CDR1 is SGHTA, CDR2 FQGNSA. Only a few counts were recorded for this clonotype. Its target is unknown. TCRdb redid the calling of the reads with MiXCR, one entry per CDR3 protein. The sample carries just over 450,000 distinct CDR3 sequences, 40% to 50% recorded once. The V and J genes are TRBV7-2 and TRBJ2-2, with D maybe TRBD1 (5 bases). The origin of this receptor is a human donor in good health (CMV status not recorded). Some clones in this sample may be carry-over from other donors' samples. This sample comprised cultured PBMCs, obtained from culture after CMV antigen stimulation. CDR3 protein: CASSFGPGLGTGELFF. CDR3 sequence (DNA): TGTGCCAGCAGCTTTGGTCCAGGGCTTGGCACCGGGGAGCTGTTTTTT.